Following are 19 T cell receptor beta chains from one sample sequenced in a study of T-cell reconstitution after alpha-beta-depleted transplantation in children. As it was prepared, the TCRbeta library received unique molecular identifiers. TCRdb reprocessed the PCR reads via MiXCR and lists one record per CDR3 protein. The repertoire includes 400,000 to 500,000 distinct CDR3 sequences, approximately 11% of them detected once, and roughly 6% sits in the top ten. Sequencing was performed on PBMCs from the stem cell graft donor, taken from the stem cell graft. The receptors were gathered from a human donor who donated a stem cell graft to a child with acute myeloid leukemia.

CDR3 residues: CASSIGMGQGESGYTF. The CDR3 nucleotides are TGCGCCAGCAGCATCGGAATGGGACAGGGGGAAAGTGGCTACACCTTC. The V call is TRBV5-1, the J call TRBJ1-2, with 11 bases identical to TRBD1. From germline, CDR1 is SGHRS and CDR2 YFSETQ. The ends lost 4 bases at V and 7 bases at J; junction bases unmatched: 12. The CDR3 runs to 16 residues.

CDR3 sequence: CASRQLGAVRPQHF. The CDR3 DNA follows: TGTGCCAGCAGACAACTCGGGGCGGTGCGGCCCCAGCATTTT. The rearrangement links TRBV2 to TRBJ1-5, with D tentatively TRBD1 (5 bases). Trimming removed 6 bases from V and 9 bases from J, with 18 bases in between. CDR3 size: 14 residues. Looked up from germline, CDR1 is SNHLY and CDR2 is FYNNEI.

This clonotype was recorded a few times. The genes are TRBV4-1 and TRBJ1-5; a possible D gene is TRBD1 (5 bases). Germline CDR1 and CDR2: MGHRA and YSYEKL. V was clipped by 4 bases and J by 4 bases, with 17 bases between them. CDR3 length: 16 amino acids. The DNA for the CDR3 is TGCGCCAGCAGCCCGTTCGGGTTGGGGCCGAATCAGCCCCAGCATTTT. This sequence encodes CASSPFGLGPNQPQHF.

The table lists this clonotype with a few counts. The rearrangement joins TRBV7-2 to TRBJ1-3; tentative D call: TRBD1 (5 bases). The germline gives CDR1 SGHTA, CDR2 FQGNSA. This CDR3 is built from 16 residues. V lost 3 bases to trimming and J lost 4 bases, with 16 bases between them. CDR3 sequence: CASSLRGPTGGNTIYF. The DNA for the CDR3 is TGTGCCAGCAGCTTGAGGGGCCCGACGGGGGGAAACACCATATATTTT.

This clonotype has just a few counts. The CDR3 sequence: CASSWAFWGTGELFF. In DNA, the CDR3 is TGTGCCAGCAGCTGGGCGTTTTGGGGGACCGGGGAGCTGTTTTTT. This rearrangement joins TRBV11-2 to TRBJ2-2; either TRBD1 or TRBD2 may fit D (5 bases each). The CDR3 extends over 15 amino acids. V was shortened by 4 bases and J by 5 bases, with 14 bases between the two germline ends. Germline CDR1 reads SGHAT; CDR2 reads FQNNGV.

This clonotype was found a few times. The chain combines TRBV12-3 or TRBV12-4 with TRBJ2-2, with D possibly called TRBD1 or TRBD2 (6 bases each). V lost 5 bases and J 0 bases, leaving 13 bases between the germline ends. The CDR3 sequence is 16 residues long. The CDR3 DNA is TGTGCCAGCAGTCCGAGAGGGGGGACGAACACCGGGGAGCTGTTTTTT. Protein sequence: CASSPRGGTNTGELFF.

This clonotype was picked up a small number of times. Written as DNA, the CDR3 is TGCAGTGCTAGAGTCGAGCTAGCGGGAGTGTGGGGAGATACGCAGTATTTT. Protein product: CSARVELAGVWGDTQYF. The rearrangement joins TRBV20-1 to TRBJ2-3; TRBD2 agrees at 10 bases. The CDR3 runs to 17 residues. J gave up 5 bases and V 1 base, and 12 bases lay outside the gene matches. CDR1 is DFQATT and CDR2 is SNEGSKA in the germline V gene (reference sequence).

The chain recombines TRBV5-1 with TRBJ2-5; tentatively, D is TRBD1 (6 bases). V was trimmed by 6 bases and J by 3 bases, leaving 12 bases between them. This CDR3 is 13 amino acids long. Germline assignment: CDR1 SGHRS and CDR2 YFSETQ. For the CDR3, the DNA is TGCGCCAGCAATTGGGGGCCCAAAGAGACCCAGTACTTC. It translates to CASNWGPKETQYF.

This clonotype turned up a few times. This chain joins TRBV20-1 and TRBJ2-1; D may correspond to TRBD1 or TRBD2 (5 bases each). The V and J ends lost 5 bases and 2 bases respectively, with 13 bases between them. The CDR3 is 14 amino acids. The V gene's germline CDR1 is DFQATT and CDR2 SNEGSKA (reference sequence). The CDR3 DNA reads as TGCAGTGCTTATGGGGGAGATCCCTACAATGAGCAGTTCTTC. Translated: CSAYGGDPYNEQFF.

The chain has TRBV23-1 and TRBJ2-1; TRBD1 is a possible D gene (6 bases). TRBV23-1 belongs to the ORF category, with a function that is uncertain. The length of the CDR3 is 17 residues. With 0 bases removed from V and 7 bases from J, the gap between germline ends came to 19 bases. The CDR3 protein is CASSQSASHRVPNEQFF. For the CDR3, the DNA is TGCGCCAGCAGTCAATCAGCCTCCCACAGGGTGCCAAATGAGCAGTTCTTC.

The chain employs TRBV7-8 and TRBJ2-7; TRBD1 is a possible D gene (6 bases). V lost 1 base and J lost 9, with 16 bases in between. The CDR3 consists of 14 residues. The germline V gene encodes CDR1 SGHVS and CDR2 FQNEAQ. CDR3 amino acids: CASSLEENRVGQYF. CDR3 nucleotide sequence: TGTGCCAGCAGCTTAGAGGAAAACAGGGTGGGGCAGTACTTC. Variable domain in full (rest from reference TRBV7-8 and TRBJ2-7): GAGVSQSPRYKVAKRGQDVALRCDPISGHVSLFWYQQALGQGPEFLTYFQNEAQLDKSGLPSDRFFAERPEGSVSTLKIQRTQQEDSAVYLCASSLEENRVGQYFGPGTRLTVT.

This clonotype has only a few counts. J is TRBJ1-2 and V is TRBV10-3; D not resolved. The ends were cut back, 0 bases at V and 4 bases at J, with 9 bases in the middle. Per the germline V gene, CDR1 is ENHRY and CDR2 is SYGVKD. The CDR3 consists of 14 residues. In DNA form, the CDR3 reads TGTGCCATCAGTGAGTCTGGCGGAGTCTATGGCTACACCTTC. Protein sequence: CAISESGGVYGYTF.

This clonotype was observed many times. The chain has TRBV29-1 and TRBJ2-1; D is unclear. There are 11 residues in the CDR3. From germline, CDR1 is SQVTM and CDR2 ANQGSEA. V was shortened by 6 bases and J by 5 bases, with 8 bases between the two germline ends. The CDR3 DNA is TGCAGCGTGGTAGAAAACAATGAGCAGTTCTTC. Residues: CSVVENNEQFF.

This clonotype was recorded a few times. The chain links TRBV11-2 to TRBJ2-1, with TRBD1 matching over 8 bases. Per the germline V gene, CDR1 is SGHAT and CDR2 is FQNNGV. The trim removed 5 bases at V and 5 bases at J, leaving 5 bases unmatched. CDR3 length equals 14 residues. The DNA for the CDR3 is TGTGCCAGCAGCGAGCACAGGGGGAACAATGAGCAGTTCTTC. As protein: CASSEHRGNNEQFF.

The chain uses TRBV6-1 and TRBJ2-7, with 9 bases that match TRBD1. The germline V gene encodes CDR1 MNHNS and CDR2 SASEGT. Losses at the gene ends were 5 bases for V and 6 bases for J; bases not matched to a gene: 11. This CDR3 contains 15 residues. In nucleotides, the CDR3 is TGTGCCAGCAGTCTAACCGGGACAGGGAGTTCCGAGCAGTACTTC. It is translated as CASSLTGTGSSEQYF.

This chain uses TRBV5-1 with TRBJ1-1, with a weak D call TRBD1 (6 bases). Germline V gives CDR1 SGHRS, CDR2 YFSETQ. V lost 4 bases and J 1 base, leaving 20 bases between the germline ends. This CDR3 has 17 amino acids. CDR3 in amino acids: CASSPANGGVWNTEAFF. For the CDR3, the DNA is TGCGCCAGCAGCCCCGCAAATGGGGGCGTATGGAACACTGAAGCTTTCTTT.

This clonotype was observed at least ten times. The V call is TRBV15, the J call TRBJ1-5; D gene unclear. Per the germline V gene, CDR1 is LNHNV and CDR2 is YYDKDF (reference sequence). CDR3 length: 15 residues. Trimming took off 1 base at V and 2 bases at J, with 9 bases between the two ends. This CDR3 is CATSRGRVGNQPQHF. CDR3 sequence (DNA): TGTGCCACCAGCAGAGGTAGGGTTGGCAATCAGCCCCAGCATTTT.

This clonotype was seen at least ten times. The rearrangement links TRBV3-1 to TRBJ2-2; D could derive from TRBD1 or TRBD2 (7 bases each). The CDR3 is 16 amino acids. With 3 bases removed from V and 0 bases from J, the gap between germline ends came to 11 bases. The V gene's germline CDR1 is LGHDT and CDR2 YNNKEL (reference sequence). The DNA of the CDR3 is TGTGCCAGCAGCCACCCAGGGGGGGCGAACACCGGGGAGCTGTTTTTT. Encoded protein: CASSHPGGANTGELFF.

The CDR3 DNA sequence: TGTGCCAGCAGCGTAGGAGGATTAGAGAGAGCTAACTATGGCTACACCTTC. This sequence encodes CASSVGGLERANYGYTF. The gene calls are TRBV9 and TRBJ1-2; D not certain. The V end lost 0 bases, the J end lost 0 bases, and 15 bases lay between the germline ends. Germline loops: CDR1 SGDLS, CDR2 YYNGEE. This CDR3 contains 17 residues.